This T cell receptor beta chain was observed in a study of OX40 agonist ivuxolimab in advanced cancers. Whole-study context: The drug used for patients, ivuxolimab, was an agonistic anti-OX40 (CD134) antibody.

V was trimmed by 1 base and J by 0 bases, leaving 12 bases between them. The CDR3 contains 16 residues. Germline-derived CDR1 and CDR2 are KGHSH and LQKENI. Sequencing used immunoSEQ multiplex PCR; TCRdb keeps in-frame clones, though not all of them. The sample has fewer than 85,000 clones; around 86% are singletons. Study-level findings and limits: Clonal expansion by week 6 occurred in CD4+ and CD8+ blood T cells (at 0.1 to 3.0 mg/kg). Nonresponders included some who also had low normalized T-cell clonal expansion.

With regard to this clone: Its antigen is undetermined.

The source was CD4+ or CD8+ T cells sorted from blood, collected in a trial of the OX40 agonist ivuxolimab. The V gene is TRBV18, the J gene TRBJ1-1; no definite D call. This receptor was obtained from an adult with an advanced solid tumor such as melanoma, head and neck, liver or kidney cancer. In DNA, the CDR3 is TGTGCCAGCTCACCACTTTCTACGGAGATGAACACTGAAGCTTTCTTT. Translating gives CASSPLSTEMNTEAFF. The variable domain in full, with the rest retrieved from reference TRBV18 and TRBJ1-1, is NAGVMQNPRHLVRRRGQEARLRCSPMKGHSHVYWYRQLPEEGLKFMVYLQKENIIDESGMPKERFSAEFPKEGPSILRIQQVVRGDSAAYFCASSPLSTEMNTEAFFGQGTRLTVV.